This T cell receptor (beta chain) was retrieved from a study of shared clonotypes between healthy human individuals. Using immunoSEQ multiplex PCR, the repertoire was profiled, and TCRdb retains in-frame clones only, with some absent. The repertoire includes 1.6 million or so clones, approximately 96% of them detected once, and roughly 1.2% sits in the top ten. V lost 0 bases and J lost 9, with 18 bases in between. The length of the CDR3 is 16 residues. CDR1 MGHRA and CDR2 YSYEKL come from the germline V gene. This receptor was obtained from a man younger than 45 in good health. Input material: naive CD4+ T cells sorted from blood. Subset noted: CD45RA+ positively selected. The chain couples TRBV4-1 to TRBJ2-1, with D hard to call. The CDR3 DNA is TGCGCCAGCAGCCAAGATCCGGGCCGCCGCCCGGCTGAGCAGTTCTTC. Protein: CASSQDPGRRPAEQFF.